This TCR beta chain was identified during a study of tumor-infiltrating lymphocytes in primary liver carcinoma. Bulk tissue was left unsorted, and RNA and DNA were co-extracted from about 20-30 mg of it. Each tumor was sampled at four poles and its centre. A constant-region primer served to make TCR beta cDNA from approximately 490 ng total RNA. A slightly modified ARM-PCR protocol with three nested multiplex PCR rounds produced these TCR beta libraries. TRBV1-TRBV30 forward primers paired with a C-beta reverse primer drove the first two PCR rounds, 10 cycles each. TCRdb used MiXCR to reprocess the multiplex PCR reads, holding one entry per CDR3 protein. This table has under 110,000 distinct CDR3 sequences, about 62% appearing once. Study-wide findings and caveats: All five tumor regions shared only about 7.5-25% of top clones. Tumor region pairs showed greater overlap than either tumor-adjacent or tumor-blood pairs did.

A single count supports this clonotype. Antigen unknown. The CDR3 is 16 residues long. Germline V gives CDR1 MDHEN, CDR2 SYDVKM. J gave up 0 bases and V 10 bases, and 12 bases lay outside the gene matches. This clonotype was sampled from a woman aged 55-70 years with primary liver carcinoma and hepatitis B virus infection. The chain has TRBV28 and TRBJ2-1; 7 nucleotides match TRBD2. The sequenced sample was liver tumor tissue from sampling region 2. The subset denotes: tumor region T2, inferior pole. CDR3 coding DNA: TGTGCCAACATCTTGGGCGGGAGTAGCTCCTACAATGAGCAGTTCTTC. Translated: CANILGGSSSYNEQFF.